Shown below are 14 T cell receptor beta chains from a single sample sequenced in a study of read filtering for tumor transcriptome and immune sequencing. This library used 300 to 500 ng RNA and molecular barcoded adaptors spanning alpha/delta and beta/gamma chains. TCRdb fed the reads into MiXCR, producing one record per CDR3 protein. The sample shows tens of thousands of distinct CDR3 sequences, over 11% of them seen only once. Input material: a population of CD138-negative cells sorted from bone marrow. The source of these receptors is a donor at least 40 years old with multiple myeloma.

V and J are TRBV20-1 and TRBJ2-1; 11 bases line up with TRBD2. V trimming: 5 bases; J trimming: 3 bases; junction bases outside the gene matches: 3. This CDR3 region has 14 residues. Germline CDR1 is DFQATT and CDR2 is SNEGSKA (reference sequence). CDR3 loop: CSAPTSGSYNEQFF. CDR3 sequence (DNA): TGCAGTGCTCCAACTAGCGGGAGCTACAATGAGCAGTTCTTC.

Details on this clonotype: This may come from a read error, since a much larger clone is one base off. The chain is built from TRBV19 and TRBJ1-5; D uncertain. The CDR3 length is 15 residues. In germline, CDR1 is LNHDA, CDR2 SQIVND (reference sequence). V was cut by 9 bases and J by 7 bases, with 22 bases left in between. The CDR3 region has the DNA TGTGCCAGCCTCAGGACCTTAACGCCGAGACAGCCCCAGCATTTT. Translation gives CASLRTLTPRQPQHF.

This clonotype was detected many times. V is TRBV27 and J is TRBJ2-2, with D maybe TRBD2 (5 bases). The V end lost 4 bases, the J end lost 0 bases, and 18 bases lay between the germline ends. Per the germline V gene, CDR1 is MNHEY and CDR2 is SMNVEV (reference sequence). This CDR3 has 18 amino acids. Here the CDR3 reads CASSSPSRPSTNTGELFF. The CDR3 DNA is TGTGCCAGCAGTTCACCCTCTCGCCCTAGCACGAACACCGGGGAGCTGTTTTTT.

Many counts were recorded for this clonotype. The rearrangement joins TRBV5-1 to TRBJ1-1; no reliable D call. The CDR3 runs to 14 residues. CDR1 is SGHRS, CDR2 YFSETQ, per germline. V dropped 4 bases and J dropped 5 bases, with 15 bases sitting between them. The DNA for the CDR3 is TGCGCCAGCAGCCCCAGTCGGGCGGGAACTGAAGCTTTCTTT. Its protein is CASSPSRAGTEAFF.

This clonotype came up a few times. CDR3 in DNA: TGTGCCAGCAGCTTAGCGAGAGCGTCCAGGCACTATGGCTACACCTTC. It translates to CASSLARASRHYGYTF. The V call is TRBV7-9, the J call TRBJ1-2, with D unresolved. Germline values: CDR1 SEHNR, CDR2 FQNEAQ (reference sequence). The V end was cut by 0 bases, the J end by 3 bases, with 14 bases between. This CDR3 is 16 amino acids long.

This clonotype was observed at least ten times. The chain couples TRBV20-1 to TRBJ1-5, with 9 nucleotides matching TRBD1. The CDR3 is 14 residues long. Germline CDR1 and CDR2: DFQATT and SNEGSKA (reference sequence). The trim removed 5 bases at V and 6 bases at J, leaving 8 bases unmatched. DNA for the CDR3: TGCAGTGCTTCCGGGACAGGGTTGGTTCAGCCCCAGCATTTT. Its translation is CSASGTGLVQPQHF.

This clonotype was counted at least ten times. V and J are TRBV7-8 and TRBJ1-1; the match to TRBD1 covers 7 bases. V lost 1 base to trimming and J lost 3 bases; unmatched junction nucleotides: 5. Germline CDR1 and CDR2: SGHVS and FQNEAQ. The CDR3 is 15 residues long. The CDR3 region is CASSLGGGGDTEAFF. CDR3 bases: TGTGCCAGCAGCTTAGGAGGAGGGGGCGACACTGAAGCTTTCTTT.

This clonotype was counted ten times or more. The chain joins TRBV7-2 to TRBJ1-2; 9 bases fit TRBD1. V shed 5 bases and J 5 bases; nucleotides not matched to a gene: 3. CDR1 and CDR2 from the germline V gene are SGHTA and FQGNSA. The CDR3 consists of 13 residues. Here the CDR3 reads CASSMDRGYGYTF. DNA of the CDR3: TGTGCCAGCAGCATGGACAGGGGATATGGCTACACCTTC.

Ten or more counts support this clonotype. The J gene is TRBJ1-5, the V gene TRBV20-1; D is unresolved. CDR1 is DFQATT and CDR2 is SNEGSKA in the germline V gene (reference sequence). The CDR3 sequence is 17 residues long. V was pared by 1 base and J by 6 bases, with 22 bases between. The CDR3 DNA sequence: TGCAGTGCTAGAGCTTCGAGAGGGTCCTCAGGAGGTCAGCCCCAGCATTTT. Its protein is CSARASRGSSGGQPQHF.

This clonotype occurred a few times. The V call is TRBV19, the J call TRBJ2-7; maybe TRBD1 (6 bases). Germline assignment: CDR1 LNHDA and CDR2 SQIVND (reference sequence). Trimming removed 6 bases at V and 0 bases at J, with 15 bases between. The CDR3 extends over 15 amino acids. CDR3 in amino acids: CASSYFRGSSYEQYF. In nucleotides, the CDR3 is TGTGCCAGTAGCTACTTCAGGGGTAGCTCCTACGAGCAGTACTTC.

As to this clonotype: One end of the junction varies from germline; a read error may be responsible. The chain combines TRBV7-3 with TRBJ1-6; D perhaps matches TRBD1 (5 bases). The CDR3 runs to 13 residues. Germline CDR1 is SGHTA and CDR2 is FQGTGA. The CDR3 region has the DNA TGTGCCAGCAGCTTAGGGGGGGATTCACCACTCCACTTT. Translated: CASSLGGDSPLHF.

This clonotype was detected many times. This chain links TRBV6-5 with TRBJ1-1; D is uncertain. The V gene's germline CDR1 is MNHEY and CDR2 SVGAGI. The CDR3 runs to 16 residues. V lost 6 bases to trimming and J lost 0 bases, with 17 bases between them. As DNA, the CDR3 is TGTGCCAGCAGCCCCCAAGGACGGAATATGAACACTGAAGCTTTCTTT. This translates into CASSPQGRNMNTEAFF.

There are many counts of this clonotype. This chain connects TRBV3-1 to TRBJ2-1, with D possibly matching TRBD1 (6 bases). V was pared by 3 bases and J by 8 bases, with 8 bases between. CDR3 length: 12 amino acids. Germline lookup yields CDR1 LGHDT and CDR2 YNNKEL (reference sequence). The CDR3 reads CASSQGAHEQFF. In nucleotides, the CDR3 is TGTGCCAGCAGCCAGGGGGCTCATGAGCAGTTCTTC.

In this sample, this clonotype turned up many times. J is TRBJ2-5 and V is TRBV12-3 or TRBV12-4, with 11 bases fitting TRBD2. The CDR3 contains 15 residues. Trimming removed 6 bases from V and 2 bases from J; junction bases left unmatched: 5. CDR3 DNA: TGTGCCAGCAGCCGACTAGCGGGGAGACAAGAGACCCAGTACTTC. This codes for CASSRLAGRQETQYF.